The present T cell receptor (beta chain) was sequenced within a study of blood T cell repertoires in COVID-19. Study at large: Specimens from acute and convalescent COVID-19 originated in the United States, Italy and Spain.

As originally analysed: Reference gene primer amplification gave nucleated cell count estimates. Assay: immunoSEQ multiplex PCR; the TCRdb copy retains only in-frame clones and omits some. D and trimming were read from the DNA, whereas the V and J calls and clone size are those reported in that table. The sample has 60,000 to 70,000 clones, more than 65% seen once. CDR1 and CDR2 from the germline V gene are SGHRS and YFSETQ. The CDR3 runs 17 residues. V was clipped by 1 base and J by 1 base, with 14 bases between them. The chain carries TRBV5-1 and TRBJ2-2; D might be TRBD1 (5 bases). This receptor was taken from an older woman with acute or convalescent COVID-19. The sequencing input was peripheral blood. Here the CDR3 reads CASSLRLRTQNTGELFF. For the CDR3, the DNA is TGCGCCAGCAGCTTGCGGTTGAGGACACAGAACACCGGGGAGCTGTTTTTT.